A single T cell receptor beta chain is shown here with its context. The CDR3 is made up of 14 amino acids. Trimming took off 6 bases at V and 2 bases at J, with 15 bases between the two ends. Germline CDR1 SGHRS, CDR2 YFSETQ. This entry comes from a study of blood T cell repertoires in COVID-19. Study information: Samples representing acute and convalescent COVID-19 were sourced from the United States, Italy and Spain. T cells, B-cell-depleted T cells, or PBMCs supplied cDNA or gDNA.

Authors' analysis steps: Scientists estimated how many nucleated cells there were by amplifying reference gene primers. Repertoires were generated with immunoSEQ multiplex PCR, while TCRdb's copy carries only in-frame clones and drops some. The D gene and trimming were derived from the DNA, and the V and J assignments and clone size from that table. The repertoire holds over 200,000 clones, with roughly nine tenths as singletons. The chain joins TRBV5-1 to TRBJ2-7, with D perhaps TRBD1 (5 bases). This clonotype was obtained from a man younger than 45 with acute or convalescent COVID-19. The sample comprised peripheral blood. As DNA, the CDR3 is TGCGCCAGCAAAAGTCTAGTAGGGGCCTACGAGCAGTACTTC. Its translation: CASKSLVGAYEQYF. Supplemented by reference TRBV5-1 and TRBJ2-7, the full variable domain reads KAGVTQTPRYLIKTRGQQVTLSCSPISGHRSVSWYQQTPGQGLQFLFEYFSETQRNKGNFPGRFSGRQFSNSRSEMNVSTLELGDSALYLCASKSLVGAYEQYFGPGTRLTVT.